The present T cell receptor beta chain was sequenced within a study of preoperative IRX-2 immunotherapy in early breast cancer. Trimming took 5 bases from V and 0 from J; bases not matched to a gene: 6. CDR1 LNHNV and CDR2 YYDKDF come from the germline V gene (reference sequence). The CDR3 runs 17 residues. Sample treatment: preoperative locoregional IRX-2 cytokine immunotherapy. Samples came from a phase Ib trial of preoperative locoregional IRX-2 cytokine immunotherapy. TCRdb's table, derived via immunoSEQ multiplex PCR, lists solely in-frame clones and lacks some. The table lists approximately 96,000 clones, 70% to 90% of them singletons.

Sequences were derived from tumor tissue, sampled after IRX-2 immunotherapy. The V and J genes are TRBV15 and TRBJ2-6; the match to TRBD1 covers 8 bases. The clonotype was recovered from a human donor with breast cancer. CDR3 nucleotides: TGTGCCACCAGCCCACGGGACAGGAGCTCTGGGGCCAACGTCCTGACTTTC. Translated: CATSPRDRSSGANVLTF.